Listed below are T cell receptor beta chains from one sample, sequenced in a study of T cells in Graves' hyperthyroidism and ophthalmopathy. Via MiXCR, TCRdb re-called the multiplex PCR reads, giving one row per CDR3 protein. The table shows about 420,000 distinct CDR3 sequences, with roughly 15% occurring only once. Sequenced sample: blood. The receptors were gathered from a woman under 30 with Graves' hyperthyroidism. CDR3s include the opening cysteine and the closing phenylalanine or tryptophan. Fields, in order: D gene, CDR3 length, clone size, J gene, V gene, CDR3 protein, CDR3 DNA. The D gene is left open where the match is weak. Clone size is not always given. Where it is, it says once, few, many or a class for expanded clones.

>-|14|many|TRBJ1-5|TRBV7-8
CASSKAGGHQPQHF
TGTGCCAGCAGCAAGGCCGGGGGCCACCAGCCCCAGCATTTT
>-|16|few|TRBJ2-7|TRBV5-1
CASSLILKGDSYEQYF
TGCGCCAGCAGCTTGATCTTGAAGGGGGATTCCTACGAGCAGTACTTC
>TRBD2|15|many|TRBJ2-5|TRBV30
CAWSMTSGEQETQYF
TGTGCCTGGAGTATGACTAGCGGAGAACAAGAGACCCAGTACTTC
>TRBD1|14|few|TRBJ2-2|TRBV6-1
CASRPGTVTGELFF
TGTGCCAGCAGGCCCGGGACAGTCACCGGGGAGCTGTTTTTT
>-|15|many|TRBJ2-7|TRBV28
CASSSREGAPYEQYF
TGTGCCAGCAGTTCCCGCGAGGGTGCGCCTTACGAGCAGTACTTC
>-|16|many|TRBJ2-1|TRBV12-3/TRBV12-4
CASSLHPGPPYNEQFF
TGTGCCAGCAGCCTCCATCCGGGACCGCCCTACAATGAGCAGTTCTTC
>TRBD2|18|many|TRBJ2-3|TRBV28
CASSLLAGAYSSTDTQYF
TGTGCCAGCAGTTTGCTAGCGGGGGCGTACTCTAGCACAGATACGCAGTATTTT
>TRBD2|17|-|TRBJ2-7|TRBV5-6
CASSSVSSGRALGEQYF
TGTGCCAGCAGCTCCGTCTCTAGCGGGAGGGCCCTGGGCGAGCAGTACTTC
>TRBD1|13|many|TRBJ2-5|TRBV10-3
CATQGQRQETQYF
TGTGCCACCCAGGGACAGAGGCAAGAGACCCAGTACTTC
>TRBD2|14|-|TRBJ2-5|TRBV5-1
CASSPQTSGSPHNF
TGCGCCAGCAGCCCGCAGACTAGCGGGAGTCCGCACAACTTC
>TRBD2|18|-|TRBJ2-3|TRBV7-3
CASSTGLAENLGTDTQYF
TGTGCCAGCAGCACCGGGCTAGCGGAGAACCTTGGAACAGATACGCAGTATTTT
>-|16|-|TRBJ2-2|TRBV6-1
CASSLGTAGGTGELFF
TGTGCCAGCAGTCTCGGGACGGCCGGTGGGACCGGGGAGCTGTTTTTT
>TRBD2|15|-|TRBJ2-3|TRBV7-6
CASSLGLAGSDTQYF
TGTGCCAGCAGCTTAGGACTAGCGGGGTCAGATACGCAGTATTTT
>TRBD1|12|many|TRBJ2-7|TRBV15
CAAGDRAYEQYF
TGTGCCGCAGGGGACAGAGCCTACGAGCAGTACTTC
>-|14|few|TRBJ2-1|TRBV19
CASRDASSYNEQFF
TGTGCCAGTAGGGACGCTAGCTCCTACAATGAGCAGTTCTTC
>TRBD1|15|many|TRBJ1-2|TRBV30
CAWSVLRGRGNGYTF
TGTGCCTGGAGTGTACTACGTGGCAGGGGGAATGGCTACACCTTC
>TRBD2|15|few|TRBJ2-1|TRBV6-5
CASSYLAGSYNEQFF
TGTGCCAGCAGTTATCTAGCGGGATCTTACAATGAGCAGTTCTTC
>-|16|few|TRBJ1-1|TRBV18
CASSLISGLLNTEAFF
TGTGCCAGCTCACTTATCTCGGGACTCCTGAACACTGAAGCTTTCTTT
>-|15|many|TRBJ2-1|TRBV10-3
CAISESRRATGWQFF
TGTGCCATCAGTGAGTCGAGGCGGGCTACCGGCTGGCAGTTCTTC
>-|14|-|TRBJ1-1|TRBV9
CASSVVSGNTEAFF
TGTGCCAGCAGCGTAGTCTCAGGGAACACTGAAGCTTTCTTT
>-|14|-|TRBJ2-1|TRBV5-1
CASRLGFRGDEQFF
TGCGCCAGCAGATTGGGATTCAGGGGGGATGAGCAGTTCTTC
>-|16|many|TRBJ2-1|TRBV5-1
CASSPTHGGSYNEQFF
TGCGCCAGCAGCCCCACTCACGGGGGCTCCTACAATGAGCAGTTCTTC
>-|15|few|TRBJ1-2|TRBV14
CASSQGGRGQDGYTF
TGTGCCAGCAGCCAAGGGGGCCGGGGTCAGGATGGCTACACCTTC
>-|10|many|TRBJ1-1|TRBV30
CAWGHAEAFF
TGTGCCTGGGGACACGCCGAAGCTTTCTTT
>TRBD2|15|-|TRBJ2-2|TRBV20-1
CSASYKGLAPGELFF
TGCAGTGCTAGCTATAAGGGACTAGCTCCCGGGGAGCTGTTTTTT
>-|16|many|TRBJ2-7|TRBV15
CATSRDLRTKGIEQYF
TGTGCCACCAGCAGAGATCTCCGGACTAAGGGGATCGAGCAGTACTTC
>-|15|once|TRBJ1-1|TRBV4-3
CASSQDLLGNAEAFF
TGCGCCAGCAGCCAAGATCTTCTGGGGAACGCTGAAGCTTTCTTT
>-|14|-|TRBJ1-2|TRBV5-4
CASSLIGGYGGYTF
TGTGCCAGCAGCTTGATTGGAGGATATGGAGGCTACACCTTC
>-|15|many|TRBJ1-4|TRBV12-3/TRBV12-4
CASSLFELANEKLFF
TGTGCCAGCAGTTTGTTCGAGTTGGCTAATGAAAAACTGTTTTTT
>-|13|many|TRBJ1-1|TRBV20-1
CSASLTASVEAFF
TGCAGTGCTAGTCTCACAGCCTCCGTTGAAGCTTTCTTT
>-|14|many|TRBJ1-1|TRBV30
CAWSPGIGRTEAFF
TGTGCCTGGAGTCCCGGTATTGGACGGACTGAAGCTTTCTTT
>-|13|many|TRBJ1-1|TRBV6-1
CASSEGGGTEAFF
TGTGCCAGCAGCGAGGGGGGGGGGACTGAAGCTTTCTTT
>-|14|few|TRBJ2-1|TRBV19
CASSMGGNYNEQFF
TGTGCCAGTAGTATGGGCGGAAACTACAATGAGCAGTTCTTC
>-|17|many|TRBJ1-1|TRBV5-1
CASSLVSGLRMNTEAFF
TGCGCCAGCAGCTTGGTTTCCGGGCTAAGGATGAACACTGAAGCTTTCTTT
>-|14|many|TRBJ1-1|TRBV6-1
CASRKDTSGTEAFF
TGTGCCAGCAGGAAGGACACCTCGGGCACTGAAGCTTTCTTT
>TRBD1|15|few|TRBJ1-6|TRBV20-1
CSARKGGTGDSPLHF
TGCAGTGCTAGGAAAGGTGGGACAGGGGATTCACCCCTCCACTTT
>TRBD1|16|few|TRBJ1-3|TRBV30
CAWSVGQGASGNTIYF
TGTGCCTGGAGTGTAGGCCAGGGGGCATCTGGAAACACCATATATTTT
>-|11|many|TRBJ1-1|TRBV2
CASRQGRQAFF
TGTGCCAGCCGGCAGGGTCGGCAAGCTTTCTTT
>-|16|many|TRBJ2-1|TRBV5-8
CASSLEVGSSYNEQFF
TGTGCCAGCAGCTTGGAGGTCGGTAGCTCCTACAATGAGCAGTTCTTC
>-|15|many|TRBJ1-3|TRBV28
CASTLGQRSGNTIYF
TGTGCCAGCACCCTAGGACAGAGATCTGGAAACACCATATATTTT
>-|15|many|TRBJ2-3|TRBV6-1
CASSARTQSTDTQYF
TGTGCCAGCAGTGCCAGGACGCAGAGCACAGATACGCAGTATTTT
>-|15|many|TRBJ2-2|TRBV7-2
CASSFQWAGAGELFF
TGTGCCAGCAGCTTTCAATGGGCCGGGGCCGGGGAGCTGTTTTTT
>TRBD1|16|many|TRBJ2-5|TRBV6-1
CASSRVPGQGSETQYF
TGTGCCAGCAGCCGCGTCCCGGGACAGGGCTCGGAGACCCAGTACTTC
>TRBD1|21|-|TRBJ1-2|TRBV14
CASSQEAPLPNTADRGYGYTF
TGTGCCAGCAGCCAAGAAGCGCCTCTCCCGAATACCGCGGACAGGGGCTATGGCTACACCTTC
>TRBD2|14|-|TRBJ2-7|TRBV5-1
CASSFGRESYEQYF
TGCGCCAGCAGCTTCGGGCGGGAGTCCTACGAGCAGTACTTC
>-|15|many|TRBJ2-1|TRBV20-1
CSARDRGIPYNEQFF
TGCAGTGCTAGAGATAGGGGTATCCCCTACAATGAGCAGTTCTTC
>TRBD2|14|many|TRBJ2-1|TRBV3-1
CASSQGLADNEQFF
TGTGCCAGCAGCCAAGGCCTAGCGGACAATGAGCAGTTCTTC